Listed below are T cell receptor beta chains from one sample, sequenced in a study of blood T cell repertoires in COVID-19. Here immunoSEQ multiplex PCR was the method, and the copy in TCRdb shows in-frame clones only, minus some. This sample has tens of thousands of clones, with 82% found just once. Sample: peripheral blood. Receptors were obtained from a human donor in a cohort sampled during active COVID-19. The CDR3 runs from the conserved cysteine through the conserved F or W. D genes are given only for firm matches. The size of a clone is reported for some rows only, either as once, few or many, or as a class for expanded clones.

>NA|13|TRBJ2-7|TRBD1|TRBV2
TGTGCCAGCACCCTGGACAGGGACCACGAGCAGTACTTC
CASTLDRDHEQYF
>few|14|TRBJ2-1|TRBD2|TRBV15
TGTGCCACCAGGGGATCGCTCGGGAGGAATGAGCAGTTCTTC
CATRGSLGRNEQFF
>NA|16|TRBJ1-5|NA|TRBV5-5
TGTGCCAGCAGCTTGGTTGGCAGTTATAGCAATCAGCCCCAGCATTTT
CASSLVGSYSNQPQHF
>NA|13|TRBJ1-1|NA|TRBV6-5
TGTGCCAGCACCTTAACACAGAACACTGAAGCTTTCTTT
CASTLTQNTEAFF
>NA|14|TRBJ1-2|NA|TRBV11-3
TGTGCCAGCAGCTTGGGGGGAACTCTGAGTGGCTACACCTTC
CASSLGGTLSGYTF
>NA|16|TRBJ2-4|TRBD1|TRBV5-4
TGTGCCAGCAGCAGGGACAGGGGGCAAGTTGTCAACATTCAGTACTTC
CASSRDRGQVVNIQYF
>NA|15|TRBJ1-4|TRBD1|TRBV2
TGTGCCAGCAGGAGCCAGGGGGCTATTAATGAAAAACTGTTTTTT
CASRSQGAINEKLFF
>NA|13|TRBJ1-5|NA|TRBV30
TGTGCCTGGAGCCACGGTCTCAATCAGCCCCAGCATTTT
CAWSHGLNQPQHF
>NA|15|TRBJ2-7|NA|TRBV11-2
TGTGCCAGCAGCTTAGTCGTGGGGGAGGTGAGCGAGCAGTACTTC
CASSLVVGEVSEQYF
>NA|14|TRBJ1-2|NA|TRBV21-1
TGTGACCCCAGCTGCGGGGGCCCATCTGATGGCTACACCTTC
CDPSCGGPSDGYTF
>once|16|TRBJ2-7|NA|TRBV21-1
TGTGCCAGCAGCAAAGTGACAGGGGGGTATGACTACGAGCAGTACTTC
CASSKVTGGYDYEQYF
>NA|15|TRBJ2-1|NA|TRBV7-3
TGTGCCAGCAGCTTAATACAGGGCCCCTACAATGAGCAGTTCTTC
CASSLIQGPYNEQFF
>NA|12|TRBJ1-2|NA|TRBV19
TGTGCCAGTAGAGAGGGGACTTATCACTACACCTTC
CASREGTYHYTF
>NA|15|TRBJ2-5|TRBD2|TRBV23-1
TGCGCCAGCAGTCAACGCGGGGGGACGGGGGAGACCCAGTACTTC
CASSQRGGTGETQYF
>NA|15|TRBJ2-2|NA|TRBV7-7
TGTGCCAGCAGCTTATCGAGGGGAGGTACCGGGGAGCTGTTTTTT
CASSLSRGGTGELFF
>NA|16|TRBJ1-2|TRBD1|TRBV7-8
TGTGCCAGCAGCTACCGGGGACAGGGACCTAACTATGGCTACACCTTC
CASSYRGQGPNYGYTF
>NA|15|TRBJ1-2|NA|TRBV5-4
TGTGCCAGCAGCCAGATGGGCATTTCCAACTATGGCTACACCTTC
CASSQMGISNYGYTF
>NA|18|TRBJ1-2|TRBD1|TRBV28
TGTGCCAGCAGTCTACCCGGGACAGGGGGGCGTACTAACTATGGCTACACCTTC
CASSLPGTGGRTNYGYTF
>NA|13|TRBJ1-4|NA|TRBV4-3
TGCGCCAGCAGAGGAGGGCCCTACGAAAAACTGTTTTTT
CASRGGPYEKLFF
>NA|15|TRBJ2-3|NA|TRBV11-3
TGTGCCAGCAGCTTAGCGGGACACCCATATGATACGCAGTATTTT
CASSLAGHPYDTQYF
>few|14|TRBJ1-2|TRBD1|TRBV19
TGTGCCAGTAGTAGACAGGGAAATAGCTATGGCTACACCTTC
CASSRQGNSYGYTF
>NA|17|TRBJ1-2|TRBD1|TRBV9
TGTGCCAGCAGCGCACGACCCGGGACAGCGAGATTCTATGGCTACACCTTC
CASSARPGTARFYGYTF
>NA|16|TRBJ1-2|NA|TRBV5-1
TGCGCCAGCAGTATAGAAGGGGTCTTGAATAACTATGGCTACACCTTC
CASSIEGVLNNYGYTF
>NA|16|TRBJ1-6|TRBD1|TRBV3-1/TRBV3-2
TGTGCCAGCAGCGAAGTACCGGGACAGGGGAACTCACCCCTCCACTTT
CASSEVPGQGNSPLHF
>NA|18|TRBJ1-5|NA|TRBV6-2/TRBV6-3
TGTGCCAGCAGTTACTCCCGAAGAACGAGCGGTGGCAATCAGCCCCAGCATTTT
CASSYSRRTSGGNQPQHF
>NA|15|TRBJ2-1|NA|TRBV6-2/TRBV6-3
TGTGCCAGCAGTTTGGTAAGGGGTCTTTACAATGAGCAGTTCTTC
CASSLVRGLYNEQFF
>NA|14|TRBJ2-3|TRBD1|TRBV5-4
TGTGCCAGCAGCACCGGACAGGGTTCAGATACGCAGTATTTT
CASSTGQGSDTQYF
>NA|14|TRBJ2-1|NA|TRBV9
TGTGCCAGCAGCGTACTGAGCTCCTACAATGAGCAGTTCTTC
CASSVLSSYNEQFF
>few|15|TRBJ1-1|NA|TRBV5-5
TGTGCCAGCAGCTTTCAGTGGCCGATGAACACTGAAGCTTTCTTT
CASSFQWPMNTEAFF
>NA|15|TRBJ2-5|TRBD2|TRBV11-3
TGTGCCAGCAGACTAGCGGGGGGGCAGATTGAGACCCAGTACTTC
CASRLAGGQIETQYF
>NA|14|TRBJ2-7|TRBD1|TRBV27
TGTGCCAGCAGACCAGGACAGGCTCGGTACGAGCAGTACTTC
CASRPGQARYEQYF
>NA|13|TRBJ1-1|NA|TRBV5-1
TGCGCCAGCAGCTTATCAGGGTGGCCTGAAGCTTTCTTT
CASSLSGWPEAFF
>NA|14|TRBJ2-7|NA|TRBV4-3
TGCGCCAGCAGTAAAGGGCCAGCGGCCTACGAGCAGTACTTC
CASSKGPAAYEQYF
>few|13|TRBJ1-5|TRBD1|TRBV2
TGTGCCAGCAGTGGTACAGGGGGTCAGCCCCAGCATTTT
CASSGTGGQPQHF
>NA|18|TRBJ2-1|TRBD1|TRBV7-3
TGTGCCAGCAGCTTAAACGGACAGGGGCCTAGCTCCTACAATGAGCAGTTCTTC
CASSLNGQGPSSYNEQFF
>many|16|TRBJ2-3|NA|TRBV6-1
TGTGCCAGCAGTGAAGGGAGCGGAAAAGGGGGGGCTACGCAGTATTTT
CASSEGSGKGGATQYF
>NA|18|TRBJ2-7|NA|TRBV11-3
TGTGCCAGCAGCCCTACAGTCAGACAGGACCTTTTCTCCTACGAGCAGTACTTC
CASSPTVRQDLFSYEQYF
>NA|13|TRBJ2-5|TRBD1|TRBV4-1
TGCGCCAGCAGCCAGACAGGGGTCGAGACCCAGTACTTC
CASSQTGVETQYF
>NA|15|TRBJ2-2|TRBD2|TRBV6-6
TGTGCCAGCAGTTCTAGCGGGGGGAACACCGGGGAGCTGTTTTTT
CASSSSGGNTGELFF
>NA|16|TRBJ2-1|TRBD2|TRBV7-9
TGTGCCAGCAGCTCGACTAGCGGGCAAAACAACAATGAGCAGTTCTTC
CASSSTSGQNNNEQFF
>NA|16|TRBJ2-5|NA|TRBV6-2/TRBV6-3
TGTGCCAGCAGTACCGCCCTAGGTGCGACCCAAGAGACCCAGTACTTC
CASSTALGATQETQYF
>NA|15|TRBJ2-7|TRBD2|TRBV7-2
TGTGCCAGCAGCTTGACTAGCGGGGGATCCTACGAGCAGTACTTC
CASSLTSGGSYEQYF
>NA|13|TRBJ1-2|NA|TRBV3-1/TRBV3-2
TGTGCCAGCAGCCAAGAGTGGGGCTCTGGCTACACCTTC
CASSQEWGSGYTF
>NA|16|TRBJ2-3|NA|TRBV7-7
TGTGCCAGCAGCTTGGGGATGGGGCGGGGACCAGATACGCAGTATTTT
CASSLGMGRGPDTQYF
>once|13|TRBJ1-2|NA|TRBV30
TGTGCCTGGAGTGTACCTGCCGGCTATGGCTACACCTTC
CAWSVPAGYGYTF
>NA|15|TRBJ1-4|TRBD1|TRBV11-2
TGTGCCAGCTCGAGACAGGGGAGGGGAAATGAAAAACTGTTTTTT
CASSRQGRGNEKLFF
>NA|17|TRBJ2-1|NA|TRBV3-1/TRBV3-2
TGTGCCAGCAGCCATTTGGGGCGGGGAGGTCCGTCCAATGAGCAGTTCTTC
CASSHLGRGGPSNEQFF
>once|16|TRBJ1-2|TRBD1|TRBV5-1
TGCGCCAGCAGCCCGGCAACAGGGGCGCAGAGCTATGGCTACACCTTC
CASSPATGAQSYGYTF
>NA|13|TRBJ1-2|NA|TRBV11-2
TGTGCCAGCAGCTTAATGACAGTTTATGGCTACACCTTC
CASSLMTVYGYTF
>NA|18|TRBJ2-1|TRBD2|TRBV9
TGTGCCAGCAGCGTAGAGGCTTCGGGACTAGCTCGGTTCAATGAGCAGTTCTTC
CASSVEASGLARFNEQFF
>NA|14|TRBJ1-5|NA|TRBV6-1
TGTGCCAGCAGTGATCGGACAGCGTATCAGCCCCAGCATTTT
CASSDRTAYQPQHF
>NA|15|TRBJ2-7|TRBD2|TRBV4-3
TGCGCCAGCAGCCAAGCGGGGGGGGGTCCCTACGAGCAGTACTTC
CASSQAGGGPYEQYF
>NA|18|TRBJ1-2|TRBD1|TRBV27
TGTGCCAGCAGTTTATCGAACCCTGGGACAGGGGGAGACTATGGCTACACCTTC
CASSLSNPGTGGDYGYTF
>NA|16|TRBJ1-2|TRBD1|TRBV19
TGTGCCAGTAAAAGATCCGGGGACAGTGAGGACTATGGCTACACCTTC
CASKRSGDSEDYGYTF
>once|15|TRBJ2-1|NA|TRBV11-3
TGTGCCAGCAGCTTGAAACAGGGCACCTACAATGAGCAGTTCTTC
CASSLKQGTYNEQFF
>once|14|TRBJ2-7|TRBD1|TRBV3-1/TRBV3-2
TGTGCCAGCAGCACCCGACAGGGATCCTACGAGCAGTACTTC
CASSTRQGSYEQYF
>NA|14|TRBJ1-5|NA|TRBV6-1
TGTGCCAGCAGTGAAGCACGGTACAATCAGCCCCAGCATTTT
CASSEARYNQPQHF
>many|14|TRBJ2-1|NA|TRBV3-1/TRBV3-2
TGTGCCAGCAGCCAAGAAGGGGCGGGAAATGAGCAGTTCTTC
CASSQEGAGNEQFF
>NA|14|TRBJ1-2|NA|TRBV6-5
TGTGCCAGCAGTTACGGAGCCGGTTTTGGCGGCTACACCTTC
CASSYGAGFGGYTF
>NA|17|TRBJ1-1|NA|TRBV4-3
TGCGCCAGCAGCCAAGAGGCCCCGGGACACATGAACACTGAAGCTTTCTTT
CASSQEAPGHMNTEAFF